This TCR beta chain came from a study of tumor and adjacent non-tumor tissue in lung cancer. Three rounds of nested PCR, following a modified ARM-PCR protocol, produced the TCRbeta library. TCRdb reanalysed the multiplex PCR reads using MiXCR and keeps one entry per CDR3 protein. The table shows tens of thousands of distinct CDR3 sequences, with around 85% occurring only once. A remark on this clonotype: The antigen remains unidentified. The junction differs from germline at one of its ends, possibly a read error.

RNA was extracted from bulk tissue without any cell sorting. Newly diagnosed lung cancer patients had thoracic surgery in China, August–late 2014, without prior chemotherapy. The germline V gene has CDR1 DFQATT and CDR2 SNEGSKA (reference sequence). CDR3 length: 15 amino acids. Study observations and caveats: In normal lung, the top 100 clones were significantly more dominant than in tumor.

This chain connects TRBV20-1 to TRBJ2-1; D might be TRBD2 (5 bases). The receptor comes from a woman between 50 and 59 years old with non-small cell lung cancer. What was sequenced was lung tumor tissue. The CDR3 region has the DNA TGCTGTGCTCCCCTTGGAGGACCCTTATACAACGAGCAGTTCTTC. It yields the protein CCAPLGGPLYNEQFF.